Shown below are 27 T cell receptor beta chains from a single sample sequenced in a study of identical twins. TCRdb re-called the 5' RACE reads through MiXCR, storing one row per CDR3 protein. The sample lists around 240,000 distinct CDR3 sequences; over 9.5% were seen once. Specimen: memory T cells sorted from blood. The source is a man between 45 and 60 years old in good health.

This clonotype occurred many times. J is TRBJ1-5 and V is TRBV28, with D unresolved. Germline CDR1 reads MDHEN; CDR2 reads SYDVKM. V lost 3 bases and J lost 3, with 6 bases in between. The CDR3 sequence is 13 residues long. For the CDR3, the DNA is TGTGCCAGCAGTTTCGGATTCAATCAGCCCCAGCATTTT. Protein: CASSFGFNQPQHF.

This clonotype was found a few times. The chain combines TRBV9 with TRBJ1-6; 8 bases match TRBD1. This CDR3 spans 14 amino acids. Germline CDR1 SGDLS, CDR2 YYNGEE. Trimming cost V 1 base and J 10 bases; bases outside gene matches: 4. The CDR3 reads CASSVQDRDSPLHF. In nucleotides, the CDR3 is TGTGCCAGCAGCGTACAGGACAGGGACTCACCCCTCCACTTT.

Turning to this clonotype: Since a much larger clone is just one base distant, this may be a read error. V usage is TRBV6-5 and J usage is TRBJ1-1, with D possibly being TRBD1 (5 bases). Germline CDR1 reads MNHEY; CDR2 reads SVGAGI. This CDR3 spans 15 amino acids. The CDR3 loop is CASIYNQGVGTEAFF. CDR3 coding DNA: TGTGCCAGCATTTACAATCAGGGTGTGGGCACTGAAGCTTTCTTT.

The sample holds one count of this clonotype. This chain uses TRBV20-1 with TRBJ2-7; the D is unclear. The CDR3 consists of 14 residues. Germline CDR1 DFQATT, CDR2 SNEGSKA (reference sequence). Trimming took 3 bases from V and 0 from J, leaving 12 bases between them. The CDR3 DNA is TGCAGTGCTAGCGATTCGACTGCCTCCTACGAGCAGTACTTC. Protein: CSASDSTASYEQYF.

There are a few counts of this clonotype. J is TRBJ2-3 and V is TRBV3-1, with D perhaps matching TRBD1 (6 bases). CDR1 is LGHDT, CDR2 YNNKEL, per germline (reference sequence). CDR3 length: 16 amino acids. The V and J ends lost 3 bases and 2 bases respectively, with 15 bases between them. CDR3 in DNA: TGTGCCAGCAGCCAGTGGGGGCGCAGCGTCACAGATACGCAGTATTTT. Translation gives CASSQWGRSVTDTQYF.

This clonotype was seen more than once but under ten times. The CDR3 DNA follows: TGCAGTGTCAGGCCGGGGGGGAGTCAAGAGACCCAGTACTTC. Translated: CSVRPGGSQETQYF. The V and J genes are TRBV20-1 and TRBJ2-5; the match to TRBD2 covers 8 bases. The CDR3 contains 14 residues. V lost 7 bases to trimming and J lost 2 bases; unmatched junction nucleotides: 9. The germline CDR1 and CDR2 sequences are DFQATT and SNEGSKA (reference sequence).

The J gene is TRBJ2-5, the V gene TRBV4-3, with D possibly being TRBD1 or TRBD2 (5 bases each). Deletions cut 0 bases from V and 3 bases from J, with 11 bases between. This CDR3 comprises 15 residues. Germline V lookup: CDR1 LGHNA, CDR2 YSLEER. This chain's CDR3 is CASSQDWGSKETQYF. The CDR3 coding sequence is TGCGCCAGCAGCCAAGATTGGGGGTCTAAAGAGACCCAGTACTTC.

The sample holds a few counts of this clonotype. The chain employs TRBV6-1 and TRBJ2-5; D possibly corresponds to TRBD1 (6 bases). Germline values: CDR1 MNHNS, CDR2 SASEGT. The V gene lost 10 bases and the J gene lost 1 base, with 13 bases spanning the gap. The CDR3 totals 13 residues. DNA of the CDR3: TGTGCCACCACGGACAGTCTCCAAGAGACCCAGTACTTC. Protein sequence: CATTDSLQETQYF.

This clonotype turned up a few times. J is TRBJ2-4 and V is TRBV7-2; TRBD2 agrees at 10 bases. The CDR3 length is 17 residues. Trimming removed 3 bases from V and 6 bases from J; junction bases left unmatched: 11. CDR1 and CDR2 (germline): SGHTA, FQGNSA. CDR3 DNA sequence: TGTGCCAGCAGCTTGACAGGTCCGGGACTAGCGAGAAACATTCAGTACTTC. Its translation is CASSLTGPGLARNIQYF.

This clonotype has ten or more counts. This chain uses TRBV20-1 with TRBJ2-3; 13 bases fit TRBD2. Germline V gene data show CDR1 as DFQATT and CDR2 as SNEGSKA (reference sequence). This CDR3 is built from 22 residues. V trimming: 4 bases; J trimming: 2 bases; junction bases outside the gene matches: 24. The CDR3 nucleotides are TGCAGTGCTAAGGCAGGGCAATTCGCCGGGACTAGCGGGATTATTCACACAGATACGCAGTATTTT. Protein sequence: CSAKAGQFAGTSGIIHTDTQYF.

This chain uses TRBV19 with TRBJ2-1; 7 nucleotides align to TRBD2. The trim removed 2 bases at V and 4 bases at J, leaving 11 bases unmatched. The CDR3 totals 17 residues. In germline, CDR1 is LNHDA, CDR2 SQIVND (reference sequence). The CDR3 coding sequence is TGTGCCAGTAGTATAAGGTCCGGACTAGGACCTTACAATGAGCAGTTCTTC. Its translation: CASSIRSGLGPYNEQFF.

This clonotype was detected many times. For the CDR3, the DNA is TGTGCCAGCAGCGTACTTCCCGACAGTAACACTGAAGCTTTCTTT. Protein: CASSVLPDSNTEAFF. The gene calls are TRBV9 and TRBJ1-1; D may be TRBD1 (5 bases). Germline CDR1 reads SGDLS; CDR2 reads YYNGEE. The CDR3 covers 15 residues. V was cut by 1 base and J by 2 bases, with 12 bases left in between.

The V gene is TRBV10-3, the J gene TRBJ2-5; 7 bases fit TRBD2. The CDR3 runs 14 residues. J lost 2 bases, V lost 6 bases, and 6 bases had no gene match. Germline values: CDR1 ENHRY, CDR2 SYGVKD. The CDR3 here is CAISEPGLQETQYF. The CDR3 DNA sequence: TGTGCCATCAGCGAACCGGGACTACAAGAGACCCAGTACTTC.

This clonotype was seen a handful of times. This chain uses TRBV4-2 with TRBJ1-5, with TRBD1 matching over 7 bases. Per germline, CDR1 LGHNA and CDR2 YNFKEQ. This CDR3 comprises 15 residues. After removal of 1 base from V and 6 bases from J, the junction contained 6 bases not matched to a gene. CDR3 sequence: CASSQVVRGPQPQHF. CDR3 coding DNA: TGTGCCAGCAGCCAAGTGGTTAGGGGGCCTCAGCCCCAGCATTTT.

The chain carries TRBV27 and TRBJ1-1; D gene uncertain. This CDR3 region has 13 residues. Trimming shortened V by 3 bases and J by 7 bases, and 12 bases separated the two germline ends. From germline, CDR1 is MNHEY and CDR2 SMNVEV (reference sequence). Here the CDR3 DNA reads TGTGCCAGCAGTTTCCCAGGACGAGGTGAAGCTTTCTTT. Protein: CASSFPGRGEAFF.

This clonotype occurred a few times. The chain recombines TRBV7-9 with TRBJ2-7, with 11 bases that match TRBD2. CDR3 length equals 17 residues. Germline V lookup: CDR1 SEHNR, CDR2 FQNEAQ (reference sequence). V was clipped by 5 bases and J by 3 bases; unmatched bases: 12. In nucleotides, the CDR3 is TGTGCCAGCAGCCGGAAGAGAGGGACTAGCGGCGACTACGAGCAGTACTTC. This translates into CASSRKRGTSGDYEQYF.

This sequence joins TRBV7-2 and TRBJ2-2, with unresolved D. The V end was cut by 1 base, the J end by 4 bases, with 10 bases between. The CDR3 sequence is 15 residues long. Germline CDR1 SGHTA, CDR2 FQGNSA. The CDR3 coding sequence is TGTGCCAGCAGCTTAGGTTCCCTTCGCACCGGGGAGCTGTTTTTT. This codes for CASSLGSLRTGELFF.

This clonotype has a handful of counts. The V gene is TRBV20-1, the J gene TRBJ1-6; D remains ambiguous. The germline gives CDR1 DFQATT, CDR2 SNEGSKA (reference sequence). V lost 2 bases and J lost 6, with 20 bases in between. CDR3 length: 17 amino acids. For the CDR3, the DNA is TGCAGTGCTAGATGGATCTCCTCCGGGCTGAGTAATTCACCCCTCCACTTT. Amino acid sequence: CSARWISSGLSNSPLHF.

The chain links TRBV14 to TRBJ1-1; D is unclear. With 2 bases removed from V and 5 bases from J, the gap between germline ends came to 9 bases. The CDR3 spans 13 residues. CDR1 is SGHDN, CDR2 FVKESK, per germline. This chain's CDR3 is CASSQQSRTEAFF. CDR3 bases: TGTGCCAGCAGCCAACAGTCGAGGACTGAAGCTTTCTTT.

This clonotype was detected a few times. V usage is TRBV28 and J usage is TRBJ1-2; no clear D gene. Trimming pared 6 bases from V and 4 bases from J, leaving 6 bases between. The CDR3 runs 11 residues. Germline values: CDR1 MDHEN, CDR2 SYDVKM. This CDR3 reads CASRESYGYTF. The CDR3 nucleotides read TGTGCCAGCAGAGAGAGCTATGGCTACACCTTC.

The rearrangement links TRBV5-1 to TRBJ2-7; D call uncertain. Germline V gives CDR1 SGHRS, CDR2 YFSETQ. The CDR3 covers 14 residues. Between the trimmed V and J ends, which lost 5 bases and 0 bases, there was a span of 12 bases. DNA of the CDR3: TGCGCCAGCAGTATCGGTAGTTCCTCCTACGAGCAGTACTTC. Translating it yields CASSIGSSSYEQYF.

The rearrangement uses TRBV11-1 and TRBJ2-7, with D possibly matching TRBD2 (5 bases). The germline V and J ends were trimmed by 4 bases and 3 bases, with 13 bases remaining between them. The CDR3 extends over 14 amino acids. Per germline, CDR1 SGHAT and CDR2 FQDESV (reference sequence). CDR3 nucleotide sequence: TGTGCCAGCAGCTCCACTAGAACCCTCTACGAGCAGTACTTC. Translating it yields CASSSTRTLYEQYF. Looking up the rest from reference TRBV11-1 and TRBJ2-7 gives the full variable domain: EAEVAQSPRYKITEKSQAVAFWCDPISGHATLYWYRQILGQGPELLVQFQDESVVDDSQLPKDRFSAERLKGVDSTLKIQPAELGDSAMYLCASSSTRTLYEQYFGPGTRLTVT.

This clonotype was found many times. The genes are TRBV20-1 and TRBJ2-3; the D gene could be TRBD1 or TRBD2 (7 bases each). This CDR3 contains 16 residues. The germline V and J ends were trimmed by 0 bases and 6 bases, with 19 bases remaining between them. Germline CDR1 DFQATT, CDR2 SNEGSKA (reference sequence). The CDR3 region is CSARERGGGYTDTQYF. As DNA, the CDR3 is TGCAGTGCTAGAGAGAGGGGAGGGGGCTATACTGATACGCAGTATTTT.

V usage is TRBV6-1 and J usage is TRBJ2-5; D remains unclear. The germline gives CDR1 MNHNS, CDR2 SASEGT. The ends were cut back, 0 bases at V and 1 base at J, with 9 bases in the middle. This CDR3 comprises 15 residues. CDR3 protein: CASSEAVGRQETQYF. CDR3 coding DNA: TGTGCCAGCAGTGAAGCGGTTGGACGCCAAGAGACCCAGTACTTC.

The chain uses TRBV6-1 and TRBJ2-3, with a tentative D call TRBD2 (7 bases). V lost 5 bases, J lost 0 bases, and 15 bases lay in between. The CDR3 is 16 residues long. Germline-derived CDR1 and CDR2 are MNHNS and SASEGT. CDR3 nucleotides: TGTGCCAGCAGTCGTGGGGGGGCCCTGAGCACAGATACGCAGTATTTT. Encoded protein: CASSRGGALSTDTQYF.

In this sample, this clonotype turned up a few times. The J gene is TRBJ1-5, the V gene TRBV7-2; D unresolved. CDR1 and CDR2 (germline): SGHTA, FQGNSA. The CDR3 sequence is 13 residues long. Trimming shortened V by 4 bases and J by 4 bases, and 8 bases separated the two germline ends. The CDR3 sequence is CASSSVWNQPQHF. The CDR3 DNA follows: TGTGCCAGCAGCTCTGTCTGGAATCAGCCCCAGCATTTT.

This clonotype was recorded a few times. The chain recombines TRBV24-1 with TRBJ2-3; 13 nucleotides align to TRBD2. The germline gives CDR1 KGHDR, CDR2 SFDVKD. CDR3 length equals 16 residues. With 5 bases clipped from V and 5 bases from J, the junction kept 6 bases outside the gene matches. For the CDR3, the DNA is TGTGCCACCAGTGCCACACTAGCGGGAGGGCGAGATACGCAGTATTTT. The encoded protein is CATSATLAGGRDTQYF.